One and the same sample provided the 15 T cell receptor beta chains below, sequenced in a study of T cell clonality in common variable immunodeficiency. Measured with immunoSEQ multiplex PCR; TCRdb has only the in-frame clones, and not every one. This sample comprises about 47,000 clones, none seen once only. The sequenced material came from peripheral blood mononuclear cells. All receptors derive from a person aged 18 to 70 in good health.

The sample holds many counts of this clone. The read halts 3 residues ahead of the CDR3 end, with the missing end drawn from the germline J gene. Other DNA sequences in the same sample also yield this CDR3. The chain joins TRBV23-1 to TRBJ1-1, with a weak D call TRBD1 (6 bases). TRBV23-1 is annotated as an ORF whose role is uncertain. The CDR3 runs 13 residues. V was cut by 11 bases and J by 3 bases, with 16 bases left in between. Incomplete CDR3 DNA: TGCGCCGGGGGGGCTTTTTTTGACACTGAA. Protein sequence: CAGGAFFDTE. The CDR3 in its entirety is CAGGAFFDTEAFF.

This clone was seen at least ten times. The CDR3 end lies 3 residues beyond the end of the read and is filled in from the germline J gene. The J gene is TRBJ1-2, the V gene TRBV18; 7 bases match TRBD1. With V trimmed by 8 bases and J by 2 bases, 5 bases remained unmatched. Germline values: CDR1 KGHSH, CDR2 LQKENI. The CDR3 contains 13 residues. CDR3 bases read: TGTGCCAGCGCCGAGGGGGCGAACTATGGC. Translated: CASAEGANYG. The CDR3 in its entirety is CASAEGANYGYTF.

This clone showed up many times. Read data end 3 residues before the CDR3 end; the end is taken from the germline J gene. This chain uses TRBV7-8 with TRBJ2-3; possibly TRBD2 for D (7 bases). V was cut by 3 bases and J by 6 bases, with 16 bases left in between. CDR1 and CDR2 from the germline V gene are SGHVS and FQNEAQ. This CDR3 has 15 residues. The CDR3 DNA, read in part, is TGTGCCAGCAGCTTTGTGGGGGGGGCTCGTGATACG. Amino acids: CASSFVGGARDT. The full CDR3 protein reads CASSFVGGARDTQYF.

There are a few counts of this clone. The observed sequence ends 3 residues before the CDR3 terminus, with the missing tail filled in from the germline J gene. The genes are TRBV7-9 and TRBJ1-1; a possible D gene is TRBD1 (6 bases). CDR3 length equals 14 residues. CDR1 and CDR2 from the germline V gene are SEHNR and FQNEAQ (reference sequence). V lost 2 bases and J lost 5, with 12 bases in between. CDR3 DNA, as far as it was read: TGTGCCAGCAGCTTACCGGGACACCGAACTGAA. As protein: CASSLPGHRTE. The entire CDR3 sequence reads CASSLPGHRTEAFF.

On this clone: The read comes to an end 3 residues before the CDR3 does, leaving the germline J gene to fill in the end. This rearrangement joins TRBV19 to TRBJ2-2; the match to TRBD2 covers 7 bases. The CDR3 consists of 18 residues. The ends lost 1 base at V and 3 bases at J; junction bases unmatched: 11. Germline V gives CDR1 LNHDA, CDR2 SQIVND (reference sequence). The CDR3: CASSIGFGVGGDTGELFF. CDR3 bases read: TGTGCCAGTAGTATAGGTTTCGGCGTGGGAGGGGACACCGGGGAG. Together with reference TRBV19 and TRBJ2-2, the CDR3 gives the full variable domain: DGGITQSPKYLFRKEGQNVTLSCEQNLNHDAMYWYRQDPGQGLRLIYYSQIVNDFQKGDIAEGYSVSREKKESFPLTVTSAQKNPTAFYLCASSIGFGVGGDTGELFFGEGSRLTVL.

This clone was observed at least ten times. The read finishes 3 residues shy of the CDR3 end, and the germline J gene is used to complete it. V is TRBV18 and J is TRBJ1-1, with D perhaps TRBD1 (6 bases). Germline V gene sequence: CDR1 KGHSH, CDR2 LQKENI. V lost 5 bases and J 6 bases, leaving 13 bases between the germline ends. The CDR3 runs to 13 residues. This CDR3 is CASSSGGGSEAFF. The CDR3 DNA, read in part, is TGTGCCAGCTCATCAGGAGGGGGTTCTGAA. Full variable domain (outside the CDR3, taken from reference TRBV18 and TRBJ1-1): NAGVMQNPRHLVRRRGQEARLRCSPMKGHSHVYWYRQLPEEGLKFMVYLQKENIIDESGMPKERFSAEFPKEGPSILRIQQVVRGDSAAYFCASSSGGGSEAFFGQGTRLTVV.

This clone has ten or more counts. From the germline J gene comes the end of the CDR3, since the read stops 3 residues before it. V and J are TRBV12-3 or TRBV12-4 and TRBJ2-2; no clear D gene. The CDR3 runs to 12 residues. V shed 6 bases and J shed 6 bases, with 8 bases lying between them. The DNA read from the CDR3 is TGTGCCAGCAGCTATACCCCCGGGGAG. Translating gives CASSYTPGE. The full CDR3 reads CASSYTPGELFF.

This clone was observed at least ten times. Read sequence stops 3 residues before the CDR3 end, and the germline J gene provides the missing end. The chain employs TRBV19 and TRBJ2-1; D possibly corresponds to TRBD2 (6 bases). The ends were cut back, 3 bases at V and 2 bases at J, with 23 bases in the middle. CDR3 length: 19 residues. Germline values: CDR1 LNHDA, CDR2 SQIVND (reference sequence). The CDR3 DNA, read in part, is TGTGCCAGTAGTATTGAGGGACTGCGATGGACCCGGGCCTACAATGAG. Translated: CASSIEGLRWTRAYNE. In full, the CDR3 is CASSIEGLRWTRAYNEQFF. The entire variable domain, with the rest obtained from reference TRBV19 and TRBJ2-1, is as follows: DGGITQSPKYLFRKEGQNVTLSCEQNLNHDAMYWYRQDPGQGLRLIYYSQIVNDFQKGDIAEGYSVSREKKESFPLTVTSAQKNPTAFYLCASSIEGLRWTRAYNEQFFGPGTRLTVL.

About this clone: The CDR3 goes on 3 residues after the read ends, and that part is filled in from the germline J gene. V is TRBV6-1 and J is TRBJ2-3, with TRBD2 identical over 8 bases. CDR3 length: 14 residues. With 4 bases clipped from V and 6 bases from J, the junction kept 6 bases outside the gene matches. Germline V gene lookup returns CDR1 MNHNS and CDR2 SASEGT. The CDR3 loop is CASSGTGGLDTQYF. CDR3 DNA (partial): TGTGCCAGCAGTGGGACGGGGGGGCTTGATACG.

This clone was seen ten or more times. The read ends 3 residues before the CDR3 terminus; that terminus is restored from the germline J gene. This rearrangement joins TRBV12-3 or TRBV12-4 to TRBJ1-4; 8 nucleotides match TRBD1. The CDR3 length is 14 residues. V lost 3 bases to trimming and J lost 5 bases; unmatched junction nucleotides: 2. CDR3 loop: CASSFRTGNEKLFF. The CDR3 DNA, read in part, is TGTGCCAGCAGTTTCAGGACAGGGAATGAAAAA.

There are many counts of this clone. The read terminates 3 residues ahead of where the CDR3 ends, so the germline J gene completes it. This chain uses TRBV7-3 with TRBJ2-5; 9 nucleotides agree with TRBD2. With 5 bases clipped from V and 4 bases from J, the junction kept 2 bases outside the gene matches. This CDR3 is built from 13 residues. The germline V gene encodes CDR1 SGHTA and CDR2 FQGTGA. This chain's CDR3 is CASSPSGVETQYF. The sequenced CDR3 bases are TGTGCCAGCAGCCCTAGCGGGGTAGAGACC.

This clone was seen a handful of times. The CDR3 is CASVTDPGYGNYGYTF. The part of the CDR3 DNA that was read is TGTGCCAGCGTTACCGACCCGGGGTATGGGAACTATGGC. The rearrangement links TRBV6-2 or TRBV6-3 to TRBJ1-2; D is uncertain. The CDR3 end is not reached by the read, which stops 3 residues before it; the germline J gene fills it in. Trimming left V 8 bases short and J 2 bases short, with 21 bases between. Per the germline V gene, CDR1 is MNHEY and CDR2 is SVGEGT. The CDR3 consists of 16 residues.

This clone occurred a few times. Sequencing ends 3 residues short of the CDR3 end; the germline J gene provides the rest. The chain uses TRBV2 and TRBJ1-6, with 10 bases lining up with TRBD1. CDR3 length: 14 residues. In germline, CDR1 is SNHLY, CDR2 FYNNEI. V dropped 6 bases and J dropped 8; count of bases not matched to a gene: 4. The CDR3 loop reads CASRADRGHSPLHF. The CDR3 DNA, read in part, is TGTGCCAGCAGAGCCGACAGGGGGCATTCACCC.

This clone has a count of ten or more. Partial CDR3 DNA: TGTGCCAGCAGCTGGTTTCAGGGGGGCGGC. Translating gives CASSWFQGGG. The whole CDR3 is CASSWFQGGGYTF. The chain uses TRBV5-4 and TRBJ1-2; 7 nucleotides align to TRBD1. The sequenced fragment ends 3 residues before the CDR3 boundary, so the rest is inferred from the germline J gene. CDR3 size: 13 residues. Looked up from germline, CDR1 is SGHNT and CDR2 is YYREEE (reference sequence).

In its sample, this clone was seen many times. The read ends 3 residues before the CDR3 terminus; that terminus is restored from the germline J gene. The V and J genes are TRBV7-9 and TRBJ2-5, with unresolved D. The CDR3 loop spans 14 amino acids. V was cut by 1 base and J by 0 bases, with 6 bases left in between. Per the germline V gene, CDR1 is SEHNR and CDR2 is FQNEAQ (reference sequence). The CDR3 sequence: CASSLGRDQETQYF. CDR3 DNA (partial): TGTGCCAGCAGCTTAGGACGGGACCAAGAGACC. Supplemented by reference TRBV7-9 and TRBJ2-5, the full variable domain reads DTGVSQNPRHKITKRGQNVTFRCDPISEHNRLYWYRQTLGQGPEFLTYFQNEAQLEKSRLLSDRFSAERPKGSFSTLEIQRTEQGDSAMYLCASSLGRDQETQYFGPGTRLLVL.